This record concerns one T cell receptor beta chain sequence. No antigen is known for it. In TCRdb, the 5' RACE reads were re-called with MiXCR into one record per CDR3 protein. This table has some 100,000 distinct CDR3 sequences, 7.2% appearing once. This specimen comes from a study of T cells after yellow fever vaccination. Study information: Low-cell-number fractions underwent preparation using SMART-Seq v4 Ultra Low Input.

Whole-study findings and limits: Clonotypes found in both CD4 and CD8 compartments made up a small share. Reappearance after the booster was observed for most primary-vaccination clones (around 95% CD4, just over 85% CD8). One caveat is that FACS-sorted repertoires could contain abundant clonotypes contaminating from the bulk population.

Material: CD4+ T cells sorted from PBMCs, obtained more than 35 days after the first yellow fever vaccination. The origin of this receptor is a man between 18 and 35 years old who received the YFV17D yellow fever vaccine.

The CDR3 nucleotides are TGTGCCAGTAGTATAAACAGGGGGAATGAGCAGTTCTTC. It translates to CASSINRGNEQFF. The chain links TRBV19 to TRBJ2-1; the match to TRBD1 covers 8 bases. V dropped 2 bases and J dropped 7; count of bases not matched to a gene: 1. The CDR3 is 13 residues long. Germline V gene sequence: CDR1 LNHDA, CDR2 SQIVND (reference sequence).